This T cell receptor beta chain was retrieved from a study of cytomegalovirus exposure and HLA in healthy donors. This clone was recorded once. The CDR3 totals 14 residues. Germline V gene lookup returns CDR1 MGHRA and CDR2 YSYEKL. With 1 base removed from V and 0 bases from J, the gap between germline ends came to 6 bases. PCR was performed using 60 Vbeta and 13 Jbeta primers. The assay was immunoSEQ multiplex PCR, and TCRdb's table has in-frame clones only and misses some. The data contain approximately 100,000 clones, about 79% of them seen just once; the ten biggest clones take up 3.5% to 4.5%. The sample taken for sequencing was PBMCs. The chain carries TRBV4-1 and TRBJ2-5; D gene uncertain. The receptor's source is a female donor in good health and CMV-seropositive. The CDR3 DNA sequence: TGCGCCAGCAGCCAAGTAAGCAACCAAGAGACCCAGTACTTC. Translated, it gives CASSQVSNQETQYF.